A single sample gave rise to the 31 T cell receptor beta chains below, sequenced in a study of cytomegalovirus exposure and HLA in healthy donors. The PCR was carried out with 60 Vbeta primers and 13 Jbeta primers. TCRdb's copy holds only in-frame clones and misses some; the assay was immunoSEQ multiplex PCR. The sample comprises about 97,000 clones, approximately 82% of which are singletons, and just over 2.5% rests with the top ten. Material for sequencing was PBMCs. The receptors were gathered from a man aged 40-55 years in good health and CMV-seronegative.

J is TRBJ1-2 and V is TRBV5-1, with a weak D call TRBD1 (5 bases). The CDR3 contains 16 residues. V was trimmed by 4 bases and J by 2 bases, leaving 18 bases between them. From germline, CDR1 is SGHRS and CDR2 YFSETQ. The CDR3 here is CASSPLAGRNNYGYTF. The DNA for the CDR3 is TGCGCCAGCAGCCCCCTGGCAGGGAGGAACAACTATGGCTACACCTTC.

The chain links TRBV5-1 to TRBJ2-3, with D possibly being TRBD2 (5 bases). The V gene lost 2 bases and the J gene lost 2 bases, with 12 bases spanning the gap. Per germline, CDR1 SGHRS and CDR2 YFSETQ. The CDR3 contains 15 residues. CDR3 in amino acids: CASSFGAGFTDTQYF. The CDR3 nucleotides read TGCGCCAGCAGCTTTGGTGCGGGTTTCACAGATACGCAGTATTTT.

In DNA form, the CDR3 reads TGTGCCAGTAGTGCGCACCCGACTAGCGGGGGGCTCCTAGCCAAAAACATTCAGTACTTC. Translated: CASSAHPTSGGLLAKNIQYF. This chain joins TRBV19 and TRBJ2-4; 13 bases line up with TRBD2. The CDR3 covers 20 residues. CDR1 is LNHDA and CDR2 is SQIVND in the germline V gene (reference sequence). V was pared by 5 bases and J by 0 bases, with 13 bases of the junction left unmatched.

The chain employs TRBV10-3 and TRBJ2-3; a weak D match, TRBD2 (5 bases). Germline-derived CDR1 and CDR2 are ENHRY and SYGVKD. V gave up 3 bases and J gave up 4 bases, with 11 bases separating them. The CDR3 sequence is 14 residues long. The CDR3 spells CAISDLAGADTQYF. CDR3 nucleotides: TGTGCCATCAGTGACCTAGCCGGGGCAGATACGCAGTATTTT.

The rearrangement uses TRBV7-6 and TRBJ2-1, with 11 bases that match TRBD2. V gave up 1 base and J gave up 4 bases; unmatched junction bases: 9. The CDR3 has 18 amino acids. Looked up from germline, CDR1 is SGHVS and CDR2 is FNYEAQ. Written as DNA, the CDR3 is TGTGCCAGCAGCTTAGACGTTAGCGGGGGGGCGGGATACAATGAGCAGTTCTTC. Its translation is CASSLDVSGGAGYNEQFF.

This clone was observed once. The rearrangement links TRBV7-9 to TRBJ2-7; D is perhaps TRBD2 (5 bases). Germline V CDR1 and CDR2: SEHNR, FQNEAQ (reference sequence). The CDR3 runs 15 residues. The germline V and J ends were trimmed by 5 bases and 3 bases, with 17 bases remaining between them. CDR3 amino acids: CASSPPGYSVYEQYF. The CDR3 coding sequence is TGTGCCAGCAGCCCTCCGGGATATTCGGTCTACGAGCAGTACTTC.

The chain joins TRBV9 to TRBJ2-3; the D is unclear. V lost 0 bases and J 0 bases, leaving 11 bases between the germline ends. The CDR3 is 16 residues long. Germline CDR1 SGDLS, CDR2 YYNGEE. For the CDR3, the DNA is TGTGCCAGCAGCGTAGTCCATTCGGGTAGCACAGATACGCAGTATTTT. Translation: CASSVVHSGSTDTQYF.

This sequence joins TRBV4-3 and TRBJ1-1; the D is unclear. Trimming took off 0 bases at V and 5 bases at J, with 22 bases between the two ends. CDR3 length: 18 amino acids. Germline CDR1 reads LGHNA; CDR2 reads YSLEER. The CDR3 region is CASSQELWVDLERTEAFF. The CDR3 bases are TGCGCCAGCAGCCAAGAACTCTGGGTGGACCTTGAGCGGACTGAAGCTTTCTTT.

The rearrangement uses TRBV5-6 and TRBJ2-7, with a weak D call TRBD1 (6 bases). The germline V gene encodes CDR1 SGHDT and CDR2 YYEEEE. V was clipped by 4 bases and J by 6 bases, with 17 bases between them. The CDR3 runs 14 residues. CDR3 in amino acids: CASSLGQGSVEQYF. The CDR3 DNA follows: TGTGCCAGCAGCCTCGGTCAGGGGTCGGTCGAGCAGTACTTC.

The sample holds a few counts of this clone. The chain joins TRBV19 to TRBJ1-1; 9 positions match TRBD1. The CDR3 consists of 18 residues. V dropped 5 bases and J dropped 2; count of bases not matched to a gene: 15. Germline CDR1 and CDR2: LNHDA and SQIVND (reference sequence). CDR3 bases: TGTGCCAGTAGTTCGCTTACAGGGGGCCCAATTGAAAACACTGAAGCTTTCTTT. Translated, it gives CASSSLTGGPIENTEAFF.

This chain uses TRBV29-1 with TRBJ2-7; D remains unclear. This CDR3 is 12 amino acids long. Trimming took 5 bases from V and 0 from J, leaving 8 bases between them. CDR1 SQVTM and CDR2 ANQGSEA come from the germline V gene. The CDR3, as DNA: TGCAGCGTTTCTCAGGCCTCCTACGAGCAGTACTTC. Its translation: CSVSQASYEQYF.

This clone was detected only once. V gene TRBV5-1 combines with J gene TRBJ1-6, with 8 bases that match TRBD1. The V gene end was trimmed by 4 bases and the J gene end by 10 bases; junction bases not matched to a gene: 7. The CDR3 totals 14 residues. Germline CDR1 reads SGHRS; CDR2 reads YFSETQ. CDR3 sequence (DNA): TGCGCCAGCAGCGCTGGACAGGGAGAATCACCCCTCCACTTT. Amino acid sequence: CASSAGQGESPLHF.

The chain employs TRBV19 and TRBJ2-1, with 7 bases lining up with TRBD1. V shed 5 bases, J shed 4 bases, and the junction held 2 bases outside the gene matches. Germline CDR1 reads LNHDA; CDR2 reads SQIVND (reference sequence). The CDR3 is 13 residues long. CDR3: CASSVTGYNEQFF. The CDR3, as DNA: TGTGCCAGTAGTGTGACAGGGTACAATGAGCAGTTCTTC.

Concerning this clone itself: Other DNA sequences in this sample translate to the same CDR3. The V call is TRBV5-1, the J call TRBJ1-1, with D perhaps TRBD1 (6 bases). The V end lost 0 bases, the J end lost 0 bases, and 9 bases lay between the germline ends. CDR1 is SGHRS and CDR2 is YFSETQ in the germline V gene. This CDR3 region has 15 residues. CDR3 sequence (DNA): TGCGCCAGCAGCTTGGCCACAGGGATGAACACTGAAGCTTTCTTT. As protein: CASSLATGMNTEAFF. The full variable domain, completed using reference TRBV5-1 and TRBJ1-1, is KAGVTQTPRYLIKTRGQQVTLSCSPISGHRSVSWYQQTPGQGLQFLFEYFSETQRNKGNFPGRFSGRQFSNSRSEMNVSTLELGDSALYLCASSLATGMNTEAFFGQGTRLTVV.

The V and J genes are TRBV29-1 and TRBJ1-4; 9 nucleotides match TRBD1. The J segment lost 5 bases and the V segment lost 7 bases, leaving 5 bases of the junction unmatched. Germline CDR1 reads SQVTM; CDR2 reads ANQGSEA. The CDR3 is made up of 13 amino acids. Here the CDR3 reads CSAGQGPNEKLFF. The CDR3 coding sequence is TGCAGCGCAGGACAGGGGCCAAATGAAAAACTGTTTTTT.

The table lists this clone with a count of one. The rearrangement joins TRBV18 to TRBJ2-1; TRBD1 aligns across 7 bases. Germline CDR1 and CDR2: KGHSH and LQKENI. Trimming took 3 bases from V and 6 from J; bases not matched to a gene: 14. This CDR3 has 17 residues. The CDR3 bases are TGTGCCAGCTCACCGTCCCCGGGACAGACAGCCCCCAATGAGCAGTTCTTC. It is translated as CASSPSPGQTAPNEQFF.

Notes on this clone: In the same sample, other DNA sequences code for this CDR3. This chain uses TRBV10-3 with TRBJ1-1; D call uncertain. Per the germline V gene, CDR1 is ENHRY and CDR2 is SYGVKD. CDR3 length equals 11 residues. The V end was cut by 4 bases, the J end by 4 bases, with 4 bases between. The CDR3 DNA reads as TGTGCCATCAGTGGCGGCACTGAAGCTTTCTTT. Translated, it gives CAISGGTEAFF.

This clone occurred once. The chain couples TRBV11-2 to TRBJ2-2; D is unresolved. Germline V gene lookup returns CDR1 SGHAT and CDR2 FQNNGV. The CDR3 spans 18 residues. V lost 5 bases and J 3 bases, leaving 22 bases between the germline ends. The CDR3 coding sequence is TGTGCCAGCAGCCACCGCCCGACAAGGTCCGCTTACACCGGGGAGCTGTTTTTT. It translates to CASSHRPTRSAYTGELFF.

This chain links TRBV7-9 with TRBJ1-2; 9 positions match TRBD1. This CDR3 region has 14 residues. The V gene's germline CDR1 is SEHNR and CDR2 FQNEAQ (reference sequence). Trimming cost V 5 bases and J 4 bases; bases outside gene matches: 5. The CDR3 loop reads CASSDGQGRYGYTF. The CDR3 DNA reads TGTGCCAGCAGCGACGGACAGGGGCGCTATGGCTACACCTTC. Full variable domain (outside the CDR3, taken from reference TRBV7-9 and TRBJ1-2): DTGVSQNPRHKITKRGQNVTFRCDPISEHNRLYWYRQTLGQGPEFLTYFQNEAQLEKSRLLSDRFSAERPKGSFSTLEIQRTEQGDSAMYLCASSDGQGRYGYTFGSGTRLTVV.

The V and J genes are TRBV5-4 and TRBJ1-2; D is possibly TRBD1 (6 bases). Germline loops: CDR1 SGHNT, CDR2 YYREEE (reference sequence). Trimming took 0 bases from V and 8 from J, leaving 14 bases between them. The CDR3 is 14 amino acids. The CDR3 DNA reads as TGTGCCAGCAGCTTGGCAATTGGGCAGGGGGGCTACACCTTC. Translating gives CASSLAIGQGGYTF.

V is TRBV7-2 and J is TRBJ2-7, with a weak D call TRBD2 (5 bases). The CDR3 has 14 residues. CDR1 is SGHTA and CDR2 is FQGNSA in the germline V gene. Trimming shortened V by 4 bases and J by 4 bases, and 14 bases separated the two germline ends. The CDR3: CASSSDWTFYEQYF. The CDR3 DNA reads TGTGCCAGCAGCTCGGACTGGACTTTTTACGAGCAGTACTTC.

The rearrangement uses TRBV19 and TRBJ1-3; D possibly corresponds to TRBD1 (6 bases). Per the germline V gene, CDR1 is LNHDA and CDR2 is SQIVND (reference sequence). The length of the CDR3 is 14 residues. Trimming left V 3 bases short and J 4 bases short, with 10 bases between. CDR3 nucleotide sequence: TGTGCCAGTAGTATGTGGGGGCAAGGAAACACCATATATTTT. It encodes CASSMWGQGNTIYF.

The chain joins TRBV18 to TRBJ2-3; TRBD2 matches at 9 bases. The V and J ends lost 2 bases and 6 bases, in that order; junction bases with no gene match: 12. Germline CDR1 reads KGHSH; CDR2 reads LQKENI. This CDR3 has 17 amino acids. CDR3 sequence (DNA): TGTGCCAGCTCACCAGCGACTAGCGGACCACCTCGGGATACGCAGTATTTT. This translates into CASSPATSGPPRDTQYF.

This rearrangement joins TRBV6-4 to TRBJ2-2; tentatively, D is TRBD1 (6 bases). This CDR3 contains 15 residues. The germline V and J ends were trimmed by 2 bases and 5 bases, with 12 bases remaining between them. In germline, CDR1 is MRHNA, CDR2 SNTAGT. CDR3 DNA: TGTGCCAGCAGTGACAGAGGCAGGGGTACCGGGGAGCTGTTTTTT. It specifies CASSDRGRGTGELFF.

This clone was counted only a few times. This chain connects TRBV10-3 to TRBJ2-7; tentatively, D is TRBD1 (6 bases). The CDR3 length is 15 residues. Germline CDR1 ENHRY, CDR2 SYGVKD. Trimming pared 1 base from V and 6 bases from J, leaving 16 bases between. Written as DNA, the CDR3 is TGTGCCATCAGTGAGTGGGGCAGGGGCAACGGCGAGCAGTACTTC. The encoded protein is CAISEWGRGNGEQYF.

This rearrangement joins TRBV7-3 to TRBJ2-2; 7 bases are a match to TRBD2. Germline assignment: CDR1 SGHTA and CDR2 FQGTGA. The CDR3 is made up of 15 amino acids. The V gene end was trimmed by 5 bases and the J gene end by 0 bases; junction bases not matched to a gene: 3. The CDR3 here is CASSGGGTNTGELFF. CDR3 nucleotides: TGTGCCAGCAGCGGGGGGGGTACGAACACCGGGGAGCTGTTTTTT.

The rearrangement joins TRBV7-3 to TRBJ1-2; 11 bases fit TRBD1. Germline V gene data show CDR1 as SGHTA and CDR2 as FQGTGA. The junction had 10 bases not matched to a gene; V was cut back by 0 bases and J by 7 bases. This CDR3 is 17 amino acids long. Here the CDR3 reads CASSLTGLGQGVGGYTF. Here the CDR3 DNA reads TGTGCCAGCAGCTTAACGGGCTTGGGACAGGGGGTGGGTGGCTACACCTTC.

This chain connects TRBV4-1 to TRBJ1-2, with D possibly TRBD1 on 6 matching bases. The V and J ends lost 2 bases and 0 bases respectively, with 10 bases between them. The CDR3 loop spans 15 amino acids. Germline CDR1 reads MGHRA; CDR2 reads YSYEKL. Written as DNA, the CDR3 is TGCGCCAGCAGCCAACACTACAGGGCTAACTATGGCTACACCTTC. This encodes CASSQHYRANYGYTF.

The CDR3 region has the DNA TGTGCCAGCAGCTTGTTGGGTACAGTCGGCACCGGGGAGCTGTTTTTT. Translating it yields CASSLLGTVGTGELFF. The chain has TRBV5-6 and TRBJ2-2; D is undetermined. V gave up 1 base and J gave up 4 bases, with 14 bases separating them. Germline V gene sequence: CDR1 SGHDT, CDR2 YYEEEE. The CDR3 is 16 amino acids.

The genes are TRBV21-1 and TRBJ2-7; the listed D gene, TRBD1, was not tested against the DNA. TRBV21-1 is shown as a pseudogene. The CDR3 loop spans 14 amino acids. DNA of the CDR3: TGTGCCAGCAGCAAACAGCAGGTCTCCTACGAGCAGTACTTC. This sequence encodes CASSKQQVSYEQYF.

The CDR3 is CASSLPSGRAFF. For the CDR3, the DNA is TGTGCCAGCAGCCTACCCTCAGGTCGAGCTTTCTTT. The rearrangement links TRBV11-1 to TRBJ1-1; D ambiguous. Between the trimmed V and J ends, which lost 5 bases and 10 bases, there was a span of 14 bases. The CDR3 spans 12 residues. Germline CDR1 SGHAT, CDR2 FQDESV (reference sequence).